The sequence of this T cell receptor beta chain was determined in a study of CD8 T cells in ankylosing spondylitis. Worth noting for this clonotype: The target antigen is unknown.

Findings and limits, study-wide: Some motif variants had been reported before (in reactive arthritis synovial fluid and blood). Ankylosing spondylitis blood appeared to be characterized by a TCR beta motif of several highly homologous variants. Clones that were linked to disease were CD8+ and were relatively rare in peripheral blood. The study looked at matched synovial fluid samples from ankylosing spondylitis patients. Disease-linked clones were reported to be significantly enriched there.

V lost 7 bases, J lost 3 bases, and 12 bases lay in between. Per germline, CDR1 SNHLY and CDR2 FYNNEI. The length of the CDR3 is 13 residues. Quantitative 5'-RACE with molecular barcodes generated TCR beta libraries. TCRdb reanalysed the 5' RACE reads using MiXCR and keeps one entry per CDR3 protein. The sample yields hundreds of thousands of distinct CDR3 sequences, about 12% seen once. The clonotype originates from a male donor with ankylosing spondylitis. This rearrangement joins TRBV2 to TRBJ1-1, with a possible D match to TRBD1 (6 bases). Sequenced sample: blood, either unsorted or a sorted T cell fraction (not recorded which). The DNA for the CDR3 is TGTGCCAGCATAGAGGGGGAGGACACTGAAGCTTTCTTT. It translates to CASIEGEDTEAFF.